This T cell receptor (beta chain) was obtained from a study of T cell changes during pregnancy in multiple sclerosis. Germline V lookup: CDR1 SGHRS, CDR2 YFSETQ. The CDR3 has 13 residues. V lost 0 bases, J lost 4 bases, and 7 bases lay in between. The repertoire was sequenced with immunoSEQ multiplex PCR; TCRdb's copy has only in-frame clones and lacks some. The data show about 52,000 clones, more than 80% seen once. The TCR sequence derives from a female donor with multiple sclerosis, enrolled in a pregnancy study. This material consisted of CD4+ T cells from peripheral blood mononuclear cells, taken before pregnancy. The chain carries TRBV5-1 and TRBJ1-2, with D possibly matching TRBD1 (6 bases). CDR3 bases: TGCGCCAGCAGCTTGGGGACAGCCTATGGCTACACCTTC. Its translation: CASSLGTAYGYTF.